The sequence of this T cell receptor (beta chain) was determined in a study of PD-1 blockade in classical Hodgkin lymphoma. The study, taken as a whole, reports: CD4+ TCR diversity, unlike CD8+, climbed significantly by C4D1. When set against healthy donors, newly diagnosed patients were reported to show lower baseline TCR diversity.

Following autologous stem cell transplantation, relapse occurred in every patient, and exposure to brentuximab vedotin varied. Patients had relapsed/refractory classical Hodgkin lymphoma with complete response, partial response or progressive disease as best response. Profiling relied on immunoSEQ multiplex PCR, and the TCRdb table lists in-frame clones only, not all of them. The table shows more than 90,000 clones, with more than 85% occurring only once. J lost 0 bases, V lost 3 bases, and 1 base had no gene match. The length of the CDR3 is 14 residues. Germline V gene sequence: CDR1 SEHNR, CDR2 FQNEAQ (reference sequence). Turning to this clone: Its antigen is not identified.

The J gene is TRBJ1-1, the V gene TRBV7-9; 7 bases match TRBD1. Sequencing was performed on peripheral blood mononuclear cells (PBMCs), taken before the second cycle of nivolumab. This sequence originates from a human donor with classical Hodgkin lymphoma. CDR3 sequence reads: CASSFGTVNTEAFF. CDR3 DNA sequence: TGTGCCAGCAGCTTCGGGACAGTGAACACTGAAGCTTTCTTT.